Sequencing of this TCR beta chain was carried out in a study of cytomegalovirus exposure and HLA in healthy donors. Study results and caveats: With DRB1 most and HLA-C fewest, TCR association rates differed between HLA loci in a later analysis. Researchers counted around 180 TCR beta chains as cytomegalovirus-associated.

A multiplex PCR was run with 60 Vbeta primers and 13 Jbeta primers. Libraries were prepared by immunoSEQ multiplex PCR; TCRdb keeps only in-frame clonotypes and omits some of them. The sample has 150,000 or so clones; roughly 80% are singletons. As regards this clone: No antigen is known for it.

Germline values: CDR1 SGHTA, CDR2 FQGNSA. The CDR3 has 13 amino acids. V was clipped by 4 bases and J by 10 bases; unmatched bases: 3. This receptor was taken from a male donor in good health and CMV-seronegative. Material: PBMCs. This chain connects TRBV7-2 to TRBJ1-4; TRBD1 matches at 10 bases. CDR3 sequence reads: CASSSDRGVKLFF. CDR3 nucleotides: TGTGCCAGCAGCTCGGACAGGGGGGTAAAACTGTTTTTT.